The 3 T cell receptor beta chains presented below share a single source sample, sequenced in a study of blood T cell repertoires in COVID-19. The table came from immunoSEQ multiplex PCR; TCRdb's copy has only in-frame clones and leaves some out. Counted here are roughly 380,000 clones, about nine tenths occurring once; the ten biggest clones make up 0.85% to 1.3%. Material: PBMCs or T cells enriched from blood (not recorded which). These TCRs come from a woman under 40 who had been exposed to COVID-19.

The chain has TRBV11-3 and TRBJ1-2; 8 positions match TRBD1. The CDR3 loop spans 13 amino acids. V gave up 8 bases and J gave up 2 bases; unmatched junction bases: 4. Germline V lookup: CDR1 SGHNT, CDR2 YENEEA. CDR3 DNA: TGTGCCAGCGGGACAGGAGCAAACTATGGCTACACCTTC. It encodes CASGTGANYGYTF.

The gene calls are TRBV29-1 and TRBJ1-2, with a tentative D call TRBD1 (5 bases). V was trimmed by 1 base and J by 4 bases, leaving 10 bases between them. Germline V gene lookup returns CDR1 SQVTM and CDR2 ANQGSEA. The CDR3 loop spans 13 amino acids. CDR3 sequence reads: CSVEGGSGYGYTF. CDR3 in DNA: TGCAGCGTTGAAGGGGGCTCGGGCTATGGCTACACCTTC.

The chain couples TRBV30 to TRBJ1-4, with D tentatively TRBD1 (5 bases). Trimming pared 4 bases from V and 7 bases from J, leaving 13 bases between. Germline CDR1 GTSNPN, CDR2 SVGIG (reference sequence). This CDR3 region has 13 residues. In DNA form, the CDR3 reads TGTGCCTGGAACGGGGGTAACGGTGAAAAACTGTTTTTT. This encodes CAWNGGNGEKLFF.